The present entry profiles one T cell receptor beta chain with its context. Its antigen is undetermined. Per germline, CDR1 SGHVS and CDR2 FQNEAQ. V lost 1 base, J lost 0 bases, and 19 bases lay in between. The CDR3 has 19 residues. This record comes from a study of T cell repertoires in cytomegalovirus infection. Study-level information: In public TCR beta signatures, there were indications of both CMV infection and matching HLA type. Notes on the study in general: Summed frequency of shared TCR beta families picked out CMV carriers who also had the relevant HLA. In two of eight donors, the top clonotype was HLA-C-restricted CMV-specific.

MiXCR, run by TCRdb on the reads, gives a single entry per CDR3 protein. Of some 120,000 distinct CDR3 sequences in the sample, 30% to 40% are singletons; the top ten hold roughly 58%. The sample was CD8+ T cells from cultured PBMCs, taken from culture after CMV antigen stimulation. The TCR sequence derives from a human donor in good health (CMV status not recorded). Some clones in this sample may be carry-over from other donors' samples. This chain joins TRBV7-8 and TRBJ2-4, with D maybe TRBD1 (6 bases). The CDR3 loop reads CASSLGAHRAPTAKNIQYF. CDR3 nucleotides: TGTGCCAGCAGCTTAGGGGCGCACAGGGCTCCTACAGCCAAAAACATTCAGTACTTC.